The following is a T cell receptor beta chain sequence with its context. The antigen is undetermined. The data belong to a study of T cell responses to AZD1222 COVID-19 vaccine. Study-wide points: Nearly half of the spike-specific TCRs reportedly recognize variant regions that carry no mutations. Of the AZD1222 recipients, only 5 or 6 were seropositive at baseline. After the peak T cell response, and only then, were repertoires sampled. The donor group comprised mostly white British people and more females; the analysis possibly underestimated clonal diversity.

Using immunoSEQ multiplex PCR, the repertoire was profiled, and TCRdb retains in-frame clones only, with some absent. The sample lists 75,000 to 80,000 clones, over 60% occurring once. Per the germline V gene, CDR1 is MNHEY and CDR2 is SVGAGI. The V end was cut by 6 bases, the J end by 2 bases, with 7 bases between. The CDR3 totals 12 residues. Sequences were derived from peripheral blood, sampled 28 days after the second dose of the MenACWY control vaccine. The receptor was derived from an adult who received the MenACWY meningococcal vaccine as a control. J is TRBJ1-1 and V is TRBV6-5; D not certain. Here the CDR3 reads CASSRPNTEAFF. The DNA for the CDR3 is TGTGCCAGCAGCAGACCTAACACTGAAGCTTTCTTT.